The 9 T cell receptor beta chains presented below share a single source sample, sequenced in a study of CD8 T cells in ankylosing spondylitis. MiXCR, applied by TCRdb to the 5' RACE reads, yields one record per CDR3 protein. The repertoire holds about 220,000 distinct CDR3 sequences, with 7.3% as singletons. Their cognate antigens are unknown. Findings and caveats of the study: Characteristic of ankylosing spondylitis blood, it appeared, was a TCR beta motif comprising about 8 highly homologous variants.

Sequences were obtained from blood, either unsorted or a sorted T cell fraction (not recorded which). These receptors all stem from a male donor with ankylosing spondylitis.

This clonotype occurred a few times. This rearrangement joins TRBV27 to TRBJ1-6, with TRBD1 as a possible D gene (6 bases). Per germline, CDR1 MNHEY and CDR2 SMNVEV (reference sequence). The V end lost 6 bases, the J end lost 8 bases, and 17 bases lay between the germline ends. This CDR3 has 15 residues. CDR3 coding DNA: TGTGCCAGCAGCGGGACCGGGACACTTTATTCACCCCTCCACTTT. Amino acid sequence: CASSGTGTLYSPLHF.

V gene TRBV10-2 combines with J gene TRBJ1-5; D perhaps matches TRBD1 (5 bases). Per germline, CDR1 WSHSY and CDR2 SAAADI. The CDR3 spans 15 residues. Trimming cost V 3 bases and J 2 bases, with 11 bases left between them. The CDR3 is CASSERGVGNQPQHF. CDR3 DNA: TGCGCCAGCAGTGAAAGGGGAGTGGGCAATCAGCCCCAGCATTTT.

This clonotype was seen ten or more times. The chain links TRBV9 to TRBJ2-2; TRBD2 aligns across 9 bases. The V and J ends lost 6 bases and 5 bases, in that order; junction bases with no gene match: 11. Germline CDR1 and CDR2: SGDLS and YYNGEE. The CDR3 has 16 residues. The chain's CDR3 is CASNSGAGGWTGELFF. CDR3 sequence (DNA): TGTGCCAGCAACTCCGGTGCGGGGGGGTGGACCGGGGAGCTGTTTTTT.

There are many counts of this clonotype. The V gene is TRBV12-3 or TRBV12-4, the J gene TRBJ1-2; no definite D call. The CDR3 contains 11 residues. Trimming stripped 2 bases from V and 8 bases from J, with 6 bases between. CDR3 sequence (DNA): TGTGCCAGCAGTTTACAGATCGGCTACACCTTC. This translates into CASSLQIGYTF.

This clonotype was detected many times. This CDR3 reads CASNWSNEQFF. CDR3 sequence (DNA): TGTGCCAGCAATTGGTCCAATGAGCAGTTCTTC. J is TRBJ2-1 and V is TRBV6-2 or TRBV6-3; D uncertain. Germline-derived CDR1 and CDR2 are MNHEY and SVGEGT. The CDR3 runs to 11 residues. Trimming took 7 bases from V and 6 from J, leaving 7 bases between them.

This clonotype was seen many times. The chain employs TRBV10-3 and TRBJ1-1; 7 bases map to TRBD1. Germline CDR1 and CDR2: ENHRY and SYGVKD. V lost 7 bases to trimming and J lost 8 bases; unmatched junction nucleotides: 13. CDR3 length: 14 amino acids. CDR3 in DNA: TGTGCCATCACTGTTGAAGGGGGCCAGGTCGAAGCTTTCTTT. Translated, it gives CAITVEGGQVEAFF.

In this sample, this clonotype turned up a few times. This chain joins TRBV10-3 and TRBJ2-1; D is tentatively TRBD1 or TRBD2 (5 bases each). CDR1 and CDR2 (germline): ENHRY, SYGVKD. Trimming shortened V by 4 bases and J by 0 bases, and 7 bases separated the two germline ends. The CDR3 is 14 amino acids. The CDR3 coding sequence is TGTGCCATCAGTGGGGGGAGCTCCTACAATGAGCAGTTCTTC. Encoded protein: CAISGGSSYNEQFF.

This clonotype appeared many times. The V gene is TRBV3-1, the J gene TRBJ2-1; 14 nucleotides align to TRBD2. This CDR3 has 19 residues. Germline V CDR1 and CDR2: LGHDT, YNNKEL (reference sequence). V shed 0 bases, J shed 0 bases, and the junction held 4 bases outside the gene matches. The CDR3 DNA reads TGTGCCAGCAGCCAAGAGACTAGCGGGAGGGCCGTCTCCTACAATGAGCAGTTCTTC. Its protein is CASSQETSGRAVSYNEQFF.

This clonotype was counted at least ten times. The rearrangement joins TRBV7-2 to TRBJ1-1; 9 bases match TRBD1. The CDR3 spans 15 residues. V trimming: 2 bases; J trimming: 5 bases; junction bases outside the gene matches: 6. CDR1 and CDR2 from the germline V gene are SGHTA and FQGNSA. CDR3 nucleotide sequence: TGTGCCAGCAGCTTACGGGGACAGGGAGGAACTGAAGCTTTCTTT. Amino acid sequence: CASSLRGQGGTEAFF.